These T cell receptor beta chains were read from a single sample in a study of regulatory T cells in long-lasting Graves disease. Using its own MiXCR run on the multiplex PCR reads, TCRdb lists one record per CDR3 protein. The profile shows 440,000 or so distinct CDR3 sequences, about a sixth of them singletons. The same data also went into a second study, on T cells in Graves' hyperthyroidism and ophthalmopathy.

The starting material was peripheral blood mononuclear cells (PBMCs), obtained at new diagnosis, from a patient treated with antithyroid drugs. These TCRs come from a woman in her 30s with Graves disease. The CDR3 runs from the conserved cysteine through the conserved F or W. The D gene is left open where the match is weak. A row's size may be missing; if present it is once, few, many or a size class.

clone_size: few; j_call: TRBJ2-1; v_call: TRBV7-2; d_call: -; cdr3_aa: CASSTTLLGRDNEQFF; cdr3_nt: TGTGCCAGCAGCACAACCCTACTAGGTCGTGACAATGAGCAGTTCTTC
clone_size: many; j_call: TRBJ2-3; v_call: TRBV11-2; d_call: -; cdr3_aa: CASSLKRGLTRADTQYF; cdr3_nt: TGTGCCAGCAGCTTGAAGAGAGGACTTACGCGAGCAGATACGCAGTATTTT
clone_size: many; j_call: TRBJ1-4; v_call: TRBV28; d_call: TRBD1; cdr3_aa: CASSTGTDPLKLFF; cdr3_nt: TGTGCCAGCAGTACCGGGACAGATCCTTTAAAACTGTTTTTT
clone_size: -; j_call: TRBJ1-5; v_call: TRBV27; d_call: -; cdr3_aa: CASSLWTADQPQHF; cdr3_nt: TGTGCCAGCAGTTTATGGACAGCAGATCAGCCCCAGCATTTT
clone_size: -; j_call: TRBJ2-5; v_call: TRBV7-9; d_call: TRBD1; cdr3_aa: CASSPPDRGRGETQYF; cdr3_nt: TGTGCCAGCAGCCCCCCGGACAGGGGGCGGGGGGAGACCCAGTACTTC
clone_size: many; j_call: TRBJ1-2; v_call: TRBV11-2; d_call: -; cdr3_aa: CASSPQGYYGYTF; cdr3_nt: TGTGCCAGCAGTCCACAGGGTTACTATGGCTACACCTTC
clone_size: -; j_call: TRBJ2-5; v_call: TRBV27; d_call: TRBD2; cdr3_aa: CASSLYAPPGGTSYF; cdr3_nt: TGTGCCAGCAGTTTATACGCCCCGCCGGGAGGAACGTCGTACTTC
clone_size: many; j_call: TRBJ2-7; v_call: TRBV12-3/TRBV12-4; d_call: -; cdr3_aa: CASSSPARGRYEQYF; cdr3_nt: TGTGCCAGCAGTTCACCTGCTCGGGGGCGTTACGAGCAGTACTTC
clone_size: many; j_call: TRBJ2-7; v_call: TRBV28; d_call: -; cdr3_aa: CASSLAPRLNYEQYF; cdr3_nt: TGTGCCAGCAGTTTAGCCCCGCGCTTGAACTACGAGCAGTACTTC
clone_size: few; j_call: TRBJ2-7; v_call: TRBV12-3/TRBV12-4; d_call: -; cdr3_aa: CASSHDSGTPFWEQYF; cdr3_nt: TGTGCCAGCAGTCACGACTCCGGGACACCTTTTTGGGAGCAGTACTTC
clone_size: few; j_call: TRBJ1-4; v_call: TRBV29-1; d_call: TRBD1; cdr3_aa: CSAYRGGEKLFF; cdr3_nt: TGCAGCGCATACAGGGGGGGAGAAAAACTGTTTTTT
clone_size: many; j_call: TRBJ2-2; v_call: TRBV6-2/TRBV6-3; d_call: -; cdr3_aa: CASSYRDSTGELFF; cdr3_nt: TGTGCCAGCAGTTACCGCGACTCAACCGGGGAGCTGTTTTTT
clone_size: -; j_call: TRBJ1-4; v_call: TRBV5-1; d_call: -; cdr3_aa: CASSLEPPRGPEKLFF; cdr3_nt: TGCGCCAGCAGCTTGGAGCCGCCCCGAGGTCCTGAAAAACTGTTTTTT
clone_size: -; j_call: TRBJ1-4; v_call: TRBV13; d_call: -; cdr3_aa: CASSSPSGEKLFF; cdr3_nt: TGTGCCAGCAGCTCCCCAAGTGGTGAAAAACTGTTTTTT
clone_size: few; j_call: TRBJ2-2; v_call: TRBV7-9; d_call: -; cdr3_aa: CASSLAGRGPGELFF; cdr3_nt: TGTGCCAGCAGCTTAGCGGGTAGGGGACCCGGGGAGCTGTTTTTT
clone_size: few; j_call: TRBJ1-2; v_call: TRBV20-1; d_call: TRBD1; cdr3_aa: CSARLDRGYGYTF; cdr3_nt: TGCAGTGCTAGACTGGACAGGGGCTATGGCTACACCTTC
clone_size: -; j_call: TRBJ1-2; v_call: TRBV7-9; d_call: -; cdr3_aa: CASSLGRGWGYTF; cdr3_nt: TGTGCCAGCAGCTTAGGCAGGGGTTGGGGCTACACCTTC
clone_size: many; j_call: TRBJ2-3; v_call: TRBV11-2; d_call: -; cdr3_aa: CASSLGATPDTQYF; cdr3_nt: TGTGCCAGCAGCTTAGGCGCAACTCCGGATACGCAGTATTTT
clone_size: -; j_call: TRBJ1-5; v_call: TRBV6-1; d_call: -; cdr3_aa: CASTRGRGNQPQHF; cdr3_nt: TGTGCCAGCACGAGAGGCCGGGGCAATCAGCCCCAGCATTTT
clone_size: many; j_call: TRBJ1-6; v_call: TRBV20-1; d_call: TRBD1; cdr3_aa: CSVIAGTGGYNSPLHF; cdr3_nt: TGCAGTGTTATCGCCGGGACAGGGGGTTATAATTCACCCCTCCACTTT
clone_size: many; j_call: TRBJ1-5; v_call: TRBV15; d_call: -; cdr3_aa: CATSSGTHQPQHF; cdr3_nt: TGTGCCACCAGCAGCGGGACTCATCAGCCCCAGCATTTT
clone_size: many; j_call: TRBJ2-2; v_call: TRBV28; d_call: TRBD2; cdr3_aa: CASSPLAGGNTGELFF; cdr3_nt: TGTGCCAGCAGCCCGCTCGCGGGAGGAAACACCGGGGAGCTGTTTTTT
clone_size: few; j_call: TRBJ2-1; v_call: TRBV12-3/TRBV12-4; d_call: -; cdr3_aa: CAISRTGEYNEQFF; cdr3_nt: TGTGCCATAAGCAGGACTGGGGAATACAATGAGCAGTTCTTC
clone_size: many; j_call: TRBJ2-3; v_call: TRBV20-1; d_call: -; cdr3_aa: CSARDPLATDTQYF; cdr3_nt: TGCAGTGCTAGAGATCCCCTCGCGACAGATACGCAGTATTTT
clone_size: -; j_call: TRBJ2-5; v_call: TRBV11-2; d_call: TRBD2; cdr3_aa: CASSRASGTQETQYF; cdr3_nt: TGTGCCAGCAGTCGGGCAAGCGGGACCCAAGAGACCCAGTACTTC
clone_size: many; j_call: TRBJ2-7; v_call: TRBV30; d_call: -; cdr3_aa: CAWRRRRQTYEQYF; cdr3_nt: TGTGCCTGGAGGCGTCGGAGACAGACCTACGAGCAGTACTTC
clone_size: -; j_call: TRBJ1-5; v_call: TRBV20-1; d_call: -; cdr3_aa: CSARDPRFSNQPQHF; cdr3_nt: TGCAGTGCTAGAGATCCTCGATTTAGCAATCAGCCCCAGCATTTT
clone_size: -; j_call: TRBJ2-7; v_call: TRBV14; d_call: TRBD1; cdr3_aa: CASSTTGIEQCF; cdr3_nt: TGTGCCAGCAGCACGACAGGGATCGAGCAGTGCTTC
clone_size: many; j_call: TRBJ1-1; v_call: TRBV20-1; d_call: TRBD1; cdr3_aa: CSATPGQGRPEAFF; cdr3_nt: TGCAGTGCTACTCCGGGACAGGGGCGTCCTGAAGCTTTCTTT
clone_size: once; j_call: TRBJ2-4; v_call: TRBV3-1; d_call: TRBD2; cdr3_aa: CASSPGTSGDLLQYF; cdr3_nt: TGTGCCAGCAGCCCCGGGACTAGCGGGGACCTCTTACAGTACTTC
clone_size: many; j_call: TRBJ1-1; v_call: TRBV20-1; d_call: TRBD1; cdr3_aa: CSAMGQGFKNTEAFF; cdr3_nt: TGCAGTGCTATGGGACAGGGCTTTAAGAACACTGAAGCTTTCTTT
clone_size: -; j_call: TRBJ2-5; v_call: TRBV19; d_call: TRBD2; cdr3_aa: CASRPRISGRFRETQYF; cdr3_nt: TGTGCCAGTAGACCTCGGATTAGCGGGAGATTCAGGGAGACCCAGTACTTC
clone_size: -; j_call: TRBJ2-1; v_call: TRBV5-5; d_call: TRBD1; cdr3_aa: CASSSDRGRSEQFF; cdr3_nt: TGTGCCAGCAGCTCCGACAGGGGGCGCAGTGAGCAGTTCTTC
clone_size: -; j_call: TRBJ2-7; v_call: TRBV28; d_call: TRBD2; cdr3_aa: CASSFIAGGAYEQYF; cdr3_nt: TGTGCCAGCAGTTTCATAGCGGGAGGAGCGTACGAGCAGTACTTC
clone_size: many; j_call: TRBJ1-2; v_call: TRBV24-1; d_call: -; cdr3_aa: CATSDLKGGGNGGYTF; cdr3_nt: TGTGCCACCAGTGATTTGAAGGGAGGGGGAAACGGTGGCTACACCTTC
clone_size: -; j_call: TRBJ2-1; v_call: TRBV28; d_call: TRBD1; cdr3_aa: CASSPGTGRYNEQFF; cdr3_nt: TGTGCCAGCAGTCCCGGGACAGGGCGCTACAATGAGCAGTTCTTC
clone_size: -; j_call: TRBJ2-7; v_call: TRBV29-1; d_call: -; cdr3_aa: CSVARAVGDYEQYF; cdr3_nt: TGCAGCGTTGCGAGGGCCGTAGGGGACTACGAGCAGTACTTC
clone_size: few; j_call: TRBJ1-6; v_call: TRBV6-2/TRBV6-3; d_call: TRBD1; cdr3_aa: CASSYRDSNSPLHF; cdr3_nt: TGTGCCAGCAGTTACAGGGACAGTAATTCACCCCTCCACTTT
clone_size: many; j_call: TRBJ1-1; v_call: TRBV30; d_call: -; cdr3_aa: CAWSAGFTEAFF; cdr3_nt: TGTGCCTGGAGTGCAGGGTTCACTGAAGCTTTCTTT
clone_size: many; j_call: TRBJ2-1; v_call: TRBV28; d_call: TRBD2; cdr3_aa: CASSSDNTLAGGSHEQFF; cdr3_nt: TGTGCCAGCAGTTCCGACAACACACTAGCGGGAGGATCTCATGAGCAGTTCTTC
clone_size: many; j_call: TRBJ2-7; v_call: TRBV18; d_call: -; cdr3_aa: CASSPGEGEQYF; cdr3_nt: TGTGCCAGCTCACCGGGTGAAGGCGAGCAGTACTTC
clone_size: many; j_call: TRBJ1-5; v_call: TRBV6-1; d_call: -; cdr3_aa: CASSEGGRKWQPQHF; cdr3_nt: TGTGCCAGCAGTGAAGGGGGACGCAAGTGGCAGCCCCAGCATTTT
clone_size: many; j_call: TRBJ1-1; v_call: TRBV27; d_call: TRBD1; cdr3_aa: CASRNRGRAFF; cdr3_nt: TGTGCCAGCAGGAACAGGGGGCGGGCTTTCTTT
clone_size: -; j_call: TRBJ1-1; v_call: TRBV28; d_call: -; cdr3_aa: CASQFGENTEASF; cdr3_nt: TGTGCCAGCCAGTTTGGGGAGAACACTGAAGCTTCCTTT
clone_size: many; j_call: TRBJ1-1; v_call: TRBV5-1; d_call: -; cdr3_aa: CASSFTWGSEAFF; cdr3_nt: TGCGCCAGCAGCTTCACATGGGGCAGCGAAGCTTTCTTT
clone_size: -; j_call: TRBJ1-3; v_call: TRBV9; d_call: TRBD1; cdr3_aa: CASSHPTGAGNTIYF; cdr3_nt: TGTGCCAGCAGCCATCCCACAGGGGCCGGAAACACCATATATTTT
clone_size: -; j_call: TRBJ2-5; v_call: TRBV6-1; d_call: -; cdr3_aa: CASSEDPRAETQYF; cdr3_nt: TGTGCCAGCAGTGAAGATCCCAGGGCGGAGACCCAGTACTTC
clone_size: many; j_call: TRBJ2-1; v_call: TRBV28; d_call: TRBD2; cdr3_aa: CASTPGGLDYNEQFF; cdr3_nt: TGTGCCAGCACCCCGGGGGGTCTGGACTACAATGAGCAGTTCTTC
clone_size: few; j_call: TRBJ2-7; v_call: TRBV20-1; d_call: TRBD2; cdr3_aa: CSASAGTSITEQYF; cdr3_nt: TGCAGTGCTAGTGCCGGGACTAGCATTACCGAGCAGTACTTC
clone_size: many; j_call: TRBJ2-7; v_call: TRBV11-2; d_call: -; cdr3_aa: CASSPNTRVPNEQYF; cdr3_nt: TGTGCCAGCAGCCCAAATACCCGGGTCCCTAACGAGCAGTACTTC
clone_size: few; j_call: TRBJ1-5; v_call: TRBV27; d_call: -; cdr3_aa: CATRRNSNQPQHF; cdr3_nt: TGTGCCACCCGTAGAAATAGCAATCAGCCCCAGCATTTT
clone_size: -; j_call: TRBJ2-5; v_call: TRBV29-1; d_call: -; cdr3_aa: CSVEAGPTTGSGETQYF; cdr3_nt: TGCAGCGTTGAAGCCGGACCAACTACAGGGTCCGGAGAGACCCAGTACTTC
clone_size: many; j_call: TRBJ2-1; v_call: TRBV6-2/TRBV6-3; d_call: TRBD2; cdr3_aa: CASSLAGAVNEQFF; cdr3_nt: TGTGCCAGCAGTCTAGCGGGAGCTGTGAATGAGCAGTTCTTC
clone_size: many; j_call: TRBJ2-7; v_call: TRBV6-1; d_call: TRBD1; cdr3_aa: CASTRTGGSYEQYF; cdr3_nt: TGTGCCAGCACTCGGACAGGAGGCTCCTACGAGCAGTACTTC
clone_size: -; j_call: TRBJ2-1; v_call: TRBV13; d_call: TRBD2; cdr3_aa: CASSLGGEGEQFF; cdr3_nt: TGTGCCAGCAGCTTGGGAGGGGAGGGTGAGCAGTTCTTC
clone_size: few; j_call: TRBJ1-1; v_call: TRBV6-2/TRBV6-3; d_call: -; cdr3_aa: CASSKTGSPMNTEAFF; cdr3_nt: TGTGCCAGCAGTAAAACAGGGAGTCCAATGAACACTGAAGCTTTCTTT
clone_size: few; j_call: TRBJ2-2; v_call: TRBV5-1; d_call: -; cdr3_aa: CASSLVAEDTGELFF; cdr3_nt: TGCGCCAGCAGCTTGGTAGCGGAAGACACCGGGGAGCTGTTTTTT
clone_size: -; j_call: TRBJ2-6; v_call: TRBV27; d_call: TRBD1; cdr3_aa: CASSLLDRGYGANVLTF; cdr3_nt: TGTGCCAGCAGTTTATTGGACAGGGGGTATGGGGCCAACGTCCTGACTTTC
clone_size: many; j_call: TRBJ1-1; v_call: TRBV7-2; d_call: -; cdr3_aa: CASSIDLQGNTEAFF; cdr3_nt: TGTGCCAGCAGCATCGACCTCCAGGGGAACACTGAAGCTTTCTTT